These 19 T cell receptor beta chains came from one sample sequenced in a study of T cells in Graves' hyperthyroidism and ophthalmopathy. RNA transcripts yielded amplified TCR beta CDR3 regions. Carried out on the TCR CDR3, a first-round RT-PCR used the HTBI primer set. MiXCR, run by TCRdb on the multiplex PCR reads, gives a single entry per CDR3 protein. Of hundreds of thousands of distinct CDR3 sequences listed, less than 15% are singletons. The sequenced material came from blood. These TCRs come from a woman between 18 and 29 years old with Graves' hyperthyroidism.

This sequence joins TRBV6-1 and TRBJ2-3, with 8 nucleotides matching TRBD1. This CDR3 has 17 residues. V shed 5 bases and J 5 bases; nucleotides not matched to a gene: 15. CDR1 MNHNS and CDR2 SASEGT come from the germline V gene. In nucleotides, the CDR3 is TGTGCCAGCAGTACCGGGACAGGATTGGTAGCTCGAGATACGCAGTATTTT. It yields the protein CASSTGTGLVARDTQYF.

The chain combines TRBV7-9 with TRBJ1-3; TRBD1 is a possible D gene (6 bases). The CDR3 loop spans 15 amino acids. CDR1 is SEHNR and CDR2 is FQNEAQ in the germline V gene (reference sequence). V was trimmed by 5 bases and J by 4 bases, leaving 15 bases between them. CDR3 sequence (DNA): TGTGCCAGCAGCCCGACACAGGGAGCAGGAAACACCATATATTTT. This gives the protein CASSPTQGAGNTIYF.

This clonotype was picked up a small number of times. This chain uses TRBV2 with TRBJ2-1; 14 bases align to TRBD2. Germline loops: CDR1 SNHLY, CDR2 FYNNEI. The CDR3 is 16 residues long. The V segment lost 8 bases and the J segment 7 bases; nucleotides outside the gene matches: 10. CDR3 region: CASRRGLAGGRNEQFF. In DNA, the CDR3 is TGTGCCAGCCGCCGAGGACTAGCGGGAGGACGGAATGAGCAGTTCTTC.

Many counts were recorded for this clonotype. The gene calls are TRBV30 and TRBJ2-7, with 7 positions matching TRBD1. Germline V gene lookup returns CDR1 GTSNPN and CDR2 SVGIG (reference sequence). The V segment lost 1 base and the J segment 6 bases; nucleotides outside the gene matches: 6. The CDR3 has 13 residues. The CDR3 nucleotides read TGTGCCTGGAGTGCCCCTGACAGGGCCGAGCAGTACTTC. This sequence encodes CAWSAPDRAEQYF.

This clonotype was seen a handful of times. The chain links TRBV4-2 to TRBJ2-6; 11 positions match TRBD2. V lost 5 bases, J lost 1 base, and 4 bases stayed unmatched. In germline, CDR1 is LGHNA, CDR2 YNFKEQ. CDR3 length: 17 amino acids. As DNA, the CDR3 is TGTGCCAGCAGCTCGGGACTAGCGGATTCTGGGGCCAACGTCCTGACTTTC. Its translation is CASSSGLADSGANVLTF.

This clonotype was detected ten times or more. The V and J genes are TRBV30 and TRBJ2-1, with TRBD2 identical over 8 bases. The trim removed 5 bases at V and 4 bases at J, leaving 4 bases unmatched. The germline V gene encodes CDR1 GTSNPN and CDR2 SVGIG (reference sequence). This CDR3 spans 13 amino acids. The CDR3 spells CAWGLAVYNEQFF. The CDR3 DNA reads as TGTGCCTGGGGACTAGCTGTGTACAATGAGCAGTTCTTC. The complete variable domain, with remaining parts taken from reference TRBV30 and TRBJ2-1, reads SQTIHQWPATLVQPVGSPLSLECTVEGTSNPNLYWYRQAAGRGLQLLFYSVGIGQISSEVPQNLSASRPQDRQFILSSKKLLLSDSGFYLCAWGLAVYNEQFFGPGTRLTVL.

This clonotype was recorded a few times. J is TRBJ1-1 and V is TRBV6-5, with D perhaps TRBD1 (5 bases). Germline V lookup: CDR1 MNHEY, CDR2 SVGAGI. There are 13 residues in the CDR3. The germline V and J ends were trimmed by 3 bases and 14 bases, with 19 bases remaining between them. The CDR3, as DNA: TGTGCCAGCAGTTATGAGGGACCCACGGAGATGTTCTTT. It is translated as CASSYEGPTEMFF.

This clonotype was counted between two and nine times. The V and J genes are TRBV7-9 and TRBJ1-3; D call uncertain. Deletions cut 5 bases from V and 4 bases from J, with 15 bases between. Germline V gene lookup returns CDR1 SEHNR and CDR2 FQNEAQ (reference sequence). The CDR3 is 15 amino acids. The CDR3 region is CASSLRGGRGNTIYF. The CDR3 nucleotides are TGTGCCAGCAGCCTCCGGGGAGGGCGCGGAAACACCATATATTTT. The full variable domain, with the rest looked up from reference TRBV7-9 and TRBJ1-3, is DTGVSQNPRHKITKRGQNVTFRCDPISEHNRLYWYRQTLGQGPEFLTYFQNEAQLEKSRLLSDRFSAERPKGSFSTLEIQRTEQGDSAMYLCASSLRGGRGNTIYFGEGSWLTVV.

This clonotype occurred many times. The V gene is TRBV20-1, the J gene TRBJ2-7, with TRBD2 matching 7 bases. Germline V gives CDR1 DFQATT, CDR2 SNEGSKA (reference sequence). The CDR3 runs to 11 residues. With V trimmed by 6 bases and J by 4 bases, 3 bases remained unmatched. CDR3: CSAMRGYEQYF. The CDR3 DNA reads TGCAGTGCCATGCGGGGGTACGAGCAGTACTTC.

The rearrangement joins TRBV6-5 to TRBJ1-1; tentatively, D is TRBD1 (6 bases). Germline CDR1 and CDR2: MNHEY and SVGAGI. The CDR3 runs 15 residues. Trimming removed 1 base from V and 1 base from J, with 10 bases in between. CDR3 sequence reads: CASSYYRAGNTEAFF. As DNA, the CDR3 is TGTGCCAGCAGTTACTACAGGGCAGGGAACACTGAAGCTTTCTTT.

In this sample, this clonotype turned up a few times. The chain is built from TRBV7-3 and TRBJ2-3, with TRBD2 matching 11 bases. The V gene end was trimmed by 1 base and the J gene end by 2 bases; junction bases not matched to a gene: 11. The CDR3 has 19 residues. CDR1 and CDR2 (germline): SGHTA, FQGTGA. The CDR3, as DNA: TGTGCCAGCAGCTTAAGAGGGGTAGCGGGAGGGTACACCACAGATACGCAGTATTTT. It yields the protein CASSLRGVAGGYTTDTQYF.

At least ten counts were recorded for this clonotype. This chain connects TRBV5-6 to TRBJ2-3, with D hard to call. The V and J ends lost 5 bases and 6 bases respectively, with 10 bases between them. The CDR3 covers 12 residues. Per the germline V gene, CDR1 is SGHDT and CDR2 is YYEEEE. CDR3 residues: CASRYNTDTQYF. DNA for the CDR3: TGTGCCAGCAGATACAACACGGATACGCAGTATTTT.

This clonotype came up many times. This sequence joins TRBV7-2 and TRBJ2-7, with 11 nucleotides matching TRBD2. The CDR3 consists of 16 residues. CDR1 and CDR2 (germline): SGHTA, FQGNSA. Trimming cost V 3 bases and J 2 bases; bases outside gene matches: 6. CDR3 bases: TGTGCCAGCAGCTTTCAACTAGCGGGAGTTACCTACGAGCAGTACTTC. Amino acid sequence: CASSFQLAGVTYEQYF.

Ten or more counts support this clonotype. The chain links TRBV4-3 to TRBJ1-4; D is unclear. V was pared by 4 bases and J by 3 bases, with 12 bases between. Per the germline V gene, CDR1 is LGHNA and CDR2 is YSLEER. The CDR3 extends over 15 amino acids. CDR3 sequence: CASSPSVRANEKLFF. DNA of the CDR3: TGCGCCAGCAGCCCAAGTGTGCGAGCTAATGAAAAACTGTTTTTT.

This clonotype came up many times. This chain joins TRBV11-1 and TRBJ2-7, with D maybe TRBD1 (7 bases). CDR1 is SGHAT and CDR2 is FQDESV in the germline V gene (reference sequence). CDR3 length equals 13 residues. V lost 8 bases, J lost 5 bases, and 16 bases lay in between. The CDR3 here is CASSPRGVDEQYF. Here the CDR3 DNA reads TGTGCCAGCTCCCCCAGGGGGGTCGACGAGCAGTACTTC.

This clonotype was counted many times. The chain couples TRBV3-1 to TRBJ2-7; perhaps TRBD1 as D (5 bases). Germline CDR1 LGHDT, CDR2 YNNKEL (reference sequence). V lost 1 base and J lost 5, with 15 bases in between. The CDR3 is 15 amino acids. CDR3 nucleotides: TGTGCCAGCAGCCAAGCACAGGTTGGAAACGACGAGCAGTACTTC. It is translated as CASSQAQVGNDEQYF.

This clonotype was counted a few times. The gene calls are TRBV19 and TRBJ1-1; D is unclear. Germline loops: CDR1 LNHDA, CDR2 SQIVND (reference sequence). The V gene lost 5 bases and the J gene lost 1 base, with 14 bases spanning the gap. The CDR3 contains 15 residues. CDR3 in amino acids: CASSPEGGSNTEAFF. CDR3 nucleotides: TGTGCCAGTAGTCCAGAGGGAGGATCGAACACTGAAGCTTTCTTT.

This clonotype was found many times. This rearrangement joins TRBV20-1 to TRBJ1-2; no clear D gene. This CDR3 has 11 residues. The germline V gene encodes CDR1 DFQATT and CDR2 SNEGSKA (reference sequence). Trimming took 4 bases from V and 2 from J, leaving 5 bases between them. The DNA of the CDR3 is TGCAGTGCTAACATAAACTATGGCTACACCTTC. It is translated as CSANINYGYTF.

The chain's CDR3 is CASSTIRGLNTEAFF. For the CDR3, the DNA is TGTGCCAGTAGCACGATTCGTGGCTTGAACACTGAAGCTTTCTTT. The chain uses TRBV19 and TRBJ1-1; D unresolved. This CDR3 is 15 amino acids long. Germline CDR1 reads LNHDA; CDR2 reads SQIVND (reference sequence). V lost 6 bases and J lost 0, with 14 bases in between.